This TCR beta chain was captured in a study of blood T cells in healthy people across ages. In germline, CDR1 is SQVTM, CDR2 ANQGSEA. The CDR3 extends over 15 amino acids. General study findings and limits: Relative to aged donors, long-lived donors carried more naive CD4+ cells and displayed higher diversity.

Notes on this clonotype: No antigen is known for it.

The use of a sample-barcoded 5' primer and a J-beta primer mix characterized a second PCR of roughly 6 to 11 cycles. TCRdb redid the calling of the 5' RACE reads with MiXCR, one entry per CDR3 protein. Counted here are more than 700,000 distinct CDR3 sequences, 40% to 65% occurring once; the ten biggest clones make up about 42%. The receptor comes from a man at least 80 years old in good health. The chain joins TRBV29-1 to TRBJ2-1; TRBD2 matches 7 bases. The J call may be incorrect, as the DNA end agrees better with TRBJ2-7. The sequenced sample was blood. The CDR3 spells CSVEGLAGPYNEQYF. CDR3 coding DNA: TGCAGCGTTGAAGGGTTAGCGGGCCCCTACAATGAGCAGTACTTC.